This T cell receptor (beta chain) came from a study of cytomegalovirus exposure and HLA in healthy donors. Across the whole study: Genetic ancestry analysis placed around four fifths of the 300 to 500 donors that were genotyped in the Caucasian-associated cluster.

The CDR3 sequence is 13 residues long. The ends were cut back, 5 bases at V and 6 bases at J, with 12 bases in the middle. Germline CDR1 reads SNHLY; CDR2 reads FYNNEI. Primers included in the PCR were 60 Vbeta and 13 Jbeta primers. Profiled with immunoSEQ multiplex PCR; TCRdb holds only in-frame clones, not every one. Altogether approximately 200,000 clones are present, over 65% being singletons, with the ten largest covering roughly a sixth. The sequenced sample consisted of PBMCs. The sequence was collected from a middle-aged man in good health and CMV-seronegative. The gene calls are TRBV2 and TRBJ2-3; the D gene is possibly TRBD1 (5 bases). CDR3 bases: TGTGCCAGCAGTCTTGACAGACAGGATACGCAGTATTTT. Translating gives CASSLDRQDTQYF. Full variable domain (outside the CDR3, taken from reference TRBV2 and TRBJ2-3): EPEVTQTPSHQVTQMGQEVILRCVPISNHLYFYWYRQILGQKVEFLVSFYNNEISEKSEIFDDQFSVERPDGSNFTLKIRSTKLEDSAMYFCASSLDRQDTQYFGPGTRLTVL.